This T cell receptor (beta chain) was identified during a study of cytomegalovirus exposure and HLA in healthy donors. Germline CDR1 SGHTA, CDR2 FQGNSA. The V end lost 5 bases, the J end lost 2 bases, and 10 bases lay between the germline ends. CDR3 length: 13 amino acids. PCR was performed using 60 Vbeta and 13 Jbeta primers. Profiled with immunoSEQ multiplex PCR; TCRdb holds only in-frame clones, not every one. The sample records approximately 89,000 clones, 81% being singletons. Turning to this clone: Its cognate antigen is unknown.

Broader study findings: In a later analysis, DRB1 alleles had the most associated TCRs; HLA-C alleles the fewest. Later on, an analysis found that several of the most significant clusters appeared to be linked to common viral pathogens, which included parvovirus B19. For most TCR beta V segments, an earlier analysis put the productive rate at about 87% or about 30% of the time.

The sequence was obtained from a human donor in good health. The chain couples TRBV7-2 to TRBJ2-7; D not certain. Sequencing was performed on PBMCs. CDR3 amino acids: CASSPTPPYEQYF. The CDR3 nucleotides read TGTGCCAGCAGCCCCACACCCCCCTACGAGCAGTACTTC.